This T cell receptor (beta chain) was captured by sequencing in a study (dated by TCRdb to 2015 to 2017). In the study overall: The study tested whether tumor-infiltrating Tregs in breast cancer are recruited from blood Tregs or converted in situ from other CD4+ T cell subsets.

Full-length TCR variable regions were amplified by 5' RACE PCR with constant-region reverse primers, and semi-nested PCR with Nested Universal Primer A was subsequently performed. The ReliaPrep RNA Cell Miniprep System was used to extract total RNA, which was then reverse transcribed into 5'RACE-ready cDNA with the SMARTer RACE 5'/3' Kit. Multiplex adaptors were used to barcode full-length TCR alpha and beta libraries, and the barcoded libraries were sequenced on an Illumina MiSeq. From the authors' description of their analysis: Sequencing data were pooled across the five patients for each of nine subset-tissue groups and compared by unsupervised clustering of TCR gene usage. The Morisita-Horn index was used to calculate repertoire similarity, with shared sequences weighted according to their contribution to each repertoire. The public reads were quality trimmed at Q25 with fastp and then assembled into clones with MiXCR by TCRdb, keeping productive beta chains. For every CDR3 protein sequence, its rows merge into one entry that carries the most common genes and DNA. TCRdb's processing, not the authors' own work, is the source of the V and J calls. Present in this sample are roughly 54,000 distinct CDR3 sequences, over 15% of which were seen just once. The ten largest account for over 2% of the sample.

There are 14 amino acids in the CDR3, from cysteine to phenylalanine inclusive. Of the read, only the CDR3 DNA is kept; its 42 bases are in frame from base 1. Trimming at the junction amounts to 0 bases on V and 8 bases on J, and the germline ends lie 13 bases apart. Sequences MNHEY (CDR1) and SMNVEV (CDR2) are obtained from the germline V gene (reference sequence). General study outcomes and caveats: The TCR alpha and beta sequences of tumor-infiltrating Tregs showed the greatest overlap with tumor naive CD4+ T cells, followed by blood naive CD4+ T cells. Tumor memory CD4+ T cell TCR gene usage clustered with blood and lymph node memory CD4+ cells and lymph node naive CD4+ cells. The larger-cohort validation was restricted to a single TCR beta V-J rearrangement rather than whole repertoires.

A word on this clonotype: The target of this receptor is not known. Per-base qualities were not stored, and no clone one base away is much larger.

The Miltenyi Naive CD4+ T Cell Isolation kit was used to purify naive CD4+ T cells, and CD25 microbeads were used to remove Tregs. Tregs, naive and memory CD4+ T cells from tumor, blood and ipsilateral draining lymph nodes of a few breast cancer patients underwent full-length TCR alpha and beta sequencing. Ficoll density gradient centrifugation was used to isolate mononuclear cells from either lymph nodes or 50 to 65 ml of peripheral blood. FACS confirmed that the sorted cell populations were more than 90% pure. The receptor chain draws on TRBV27 and TRBJ1-2; 5 matching bases give a weak D call of TRBD1. The sequenced sample consisted of naive CD4+ T cells sorted from blood. The cell subset or site label, read with the paper, signifies: naive CD4+ T cells, CD4+CD45RA+CD25-. The receptor comes from a female donor with breast cancer. The base sequence is TGTGCCAGCAGTTTATCGTTGGGGGTCGGGGGCTACACCTTC. Its product reads: CASSLSLGVGGYTF.